The T cell receptor (beta chain) under discussion was sequenced for a study of read filtering for tumor transcriptome and immune sequencing (dated by TCRdb to the early 2020s). Notes on the research overall: Of the patients in the cohort, 16 to 20 were male and around 15 were female, and their mean age was approximately 66 years, with a range of about 45 to 90. By revised international staging, eight or nine patients were R-ISS I, some 16 were R-ISS II and about seven were R-ISS III. After DNase treatment, whole-transcriptome libraries were prepared using the TruSeq RNA Access Library Prep Kit. TCR-region mapped reads per sample ranged from about 3.5 to 11 million with IR-seq versus only about 75 to 1,400 with RNA-seq. The study compared TCR repertoires from targeted immune repertoire sequencing and bulk whole-transcriptome sequencing run on the same bone marrow samples. One main goal was a read-filtering strategy for immune repertoire data, in particular deciding whether clonotypes backed by only one read should be removed.

On the study overall, not on this receptor specifically: The sorted CD138-negative fraction was a mixed bone marrow immune population, not purified T cells. Clonotypes were captured by IR-seq at much higher depth and more reliably than by RNA-seq, and smaller IR-seq throughput was sufficient for identification of most shared clonotypes. When single-read clonotypes were removed, the proportions of shared clonotypes in IR-seq and RNA-seq correlated more strongly. In IR-seq, 80% to 85% of clonotypes but roughly 3.5% of total reads were represented by single-read clonotypes, whereas in RNA-seq, around 73% of clonotypes and roughly 44% of reads were represented by single-read clonotypes.

TCR libraries were built from roughly 440 ng RNA with the Immunoverse kit, using molecular barcoded adaptors covering alpha/delta and beta/gamma chains. The same RNA used for transcriptome sequencing was used for TCR library preparation. An Illumina HiSeq 4000 with 2 x 150 cycles was used to sequence the TCR libraries. For the original study's pipeline: Using MiXCR, which included quality filtering and error correction, TCR reads were aligned to human V, D, J and C references and then assembled into CDR3 clonotypes. The tcR package in R was used for analysis of clonotype counts and gene usage diversity. Raw mapping reads were checked after the RNA-seq reads had been mapped by STAR aligner version 2.5.3a onto the human GRCh37 genome. IR-seq fastq files were randomly downsampled with Seqtk 1.3 to test the effect of sequencing depth on detected clonotypes. TCRdb reran the public reads through fastp at Q25 and MiXCR, keeping productive beta chains. Identical CDR3 protein sequences are pooled into one entry, listed with their most common genes and DNA. The V and J calls reflect TCRdb's pipeline rather than the authors' work. Within this sample are about 46,000 distinct CDR3 sequences, with about a fifth of them counted one time only. Approximately 40% of the sample belongs to the ten largest clones.

The CDR3 measures 14 amino acids from cysteine to phenylalanine. The sequence is cut down to CDR3 DNA, 42 bases in frame from base 1. Trimmed from V: 7 bases; trimmed from J: 4 bases; junction bases lacking a gene match: 11. Per the germline V gene (reference sequence), DFQATT is the CDR1 and SNEGSKA is the CDR2. Bone marrow was sampled from every patient at the time of active disease. Bone marrow mononuclear cells were isolated by Ficoll-Hypaque density gradient centrifugation. Myeloma plasma cells were removed and CD138-negative cells were obtained by negative selection following labeling with CD138 magnetic microbeads on a MACS separator. The purity of the isolated cells was checked by flow cytometry with CD138 antibodies on an Attune NxT. Total RNA was extracted using TRIzol reagent and was quantified on a NanoDrop spectrophotometer. For each patient, the CD138-negative bone marrow sample underwent paired RNA-seq and IR-seq.

A word on this clonotype: Its specific antigen is unknown. Base-call qualities are not available, and no considerably larger clone is one nucleotide away.

This sequence uses TRBV20-1 and TRBJ2-5; the central 8 bases match TRBD2. The source of this sequence is a donor at least 40 years old with multiple myeloma. The specimen sequenced was a population of CD138-negative cells sorted from bone marrow. This specimen's cell subset or site label, interpreted: bone marrow mononuclear cells depleted of CD138+ plasma/myeloma cells by negative magnetic selection. CDR3 sequence: CSVPSTSVGETQYF. The nucleotide sequence is given as TGCAGTGTTCCATCGACTAGCGTGGGAGAGACCCAGTACTTC.